This TCR beta chain stems from a study of cytomegalovirus exposure and HLA in healthy donors. Germline V gene lookup returns CDR1 MNHNS and CDR2 SASEGT. Between the trimmed V and J ends, which lost 2 bases and 2 bases, there was a span of 11 bases. The CDR3 covers 15 residues. The PCR used 60 Vbeta and 13 Jbeta primers. TCRdb's copy holds only in-frame clones and misses some; the assay was immunoSEQ multiplex PCR. The sample yields some 150,000 clones, 75% to 90% seen once. Sequencing was performed on PBMCs. V usage is TRBV6-1 and J usage is TRBJ2-3; possible D gene TRBD1, 5 bases. The clonotype comes from a woman between 45 and 65 years old in good health and CMV-seropositive. The CDR3 is CASSEHQGITDTQYF. In nucleotides, the CDR3 is TGTGCCAGCAGTGAACATCAGGGAATCACAGATACGCAGTATTTT.